This T cell receptor (beta chain) was sequenced in a study of blood T cell repertoires in COVID-19. The repertoire was sequenced with immunoSEQ multiplex PCR; TCRdb's copy has only in-frame clones and lacks some. The sample includes 200,000 to 250,000 clones, about 94% seen only once; the top ten take approximately 0.77%. The sample consisted of peripheral blood. The source of this sequence is a man aged 55 to 69 with COVID-19, enrolled during active disease.

The CDR3 reads CASSHRGPGNTIYF. CDR3 DNA: TGTGCCAGCAGCCACAGGGGGCCTGGAAACACCATATATTTT. The V gene is TRBV3-1 (or the pseudogene TRBV3-2), the J gene TRBJ1-3; 8 bases map to TRBD1. The CDR3 is made up of 14 amino acids. Germline-derived CDR1 and CDR2 are LGHDT and YNNKEL (reference sequence). The ends lost 3 bases at V and 2 bases at J; junction bases unmatched: 0.